This entry lists 10 T cell receptor beta chains sequenced from one sample in a study of cytomegalovirus exposure and HLA in healthy donors. A multiplex PCR was run with 60 Vbeta primers and 13 Jbeta primers. Sequencing was performed with immunoSEQ multiplex PCR; in TCRdb, only in-frame clones are kept and a portion is missing. Here the sample table reports tens of thousands of clones. Sequencing was performed on PBMCs. These receptors originate from a man aged 55 to 70 in good health and CMV-seropositive.

This chain joins TRBV5-6 and TRBJ1-2; D is perhaps TRBD1 (5 bases). The CDR3 spans 14 residues. With 4 bases removed from V and 7 bases from J, the gap between germline ends came to 17 bases. Germline V gene lookup returns CDR1 SGHDT and CDR2 YYEEEE. The CDR3 protein is CASSRGTSDSGYTF. Here the CDR3 DNA reads TGTGCCAGCAGCCGGGGGACTTCTGACTCTGGCTACACCTTC.

The rearrangement joins TRBV5-1 to TRBJ2-3; 13 bases line up with TRBD2. This CDR3 contains 16 residues. The V gene's germline CDR1 is SGHRS and CDR2 YFSETQ. V shed 0 bases and J 6 bases; nucleotides not matched to a gene: 4. The CDR3 reads CASSLGTSGSLDTQYF. The CDR3 nucleotides read TGCGCCAGCAGCTTGGGGACTAGCGGGAGTTTGGATACGCAGTATTTT. The full variable domain, rest sourced from reference TRBV5-1 and TRBJ2-3, is KAGVTQTPRYLIKTRGQQVTLSCSPISGHRSVSWYQQTPGQGLQFLFEYFSETQRNKGNFPGRFSGRQFSNSRSEMNVSTLELGDSALYLCASSLGTSGSLDTQYFGPGTRLTVL.

V gene TRBV5-1 combines with J gene TRBJ2-7; 7 nucleotides agree with TRBD2. CDR3 size: 14 residues. After removal of 2 bases from V and 6 bases from J, the junction contained 8 bases not matched to a gene. From germline, CDR1 is SGHRS and CDR2 YFSETQ. The CDR3 DNA reads TGCGCCAGCAGCTTTTTTGCGGGAGAGGGCGAGCAGTACTTC. This encodes CASSFFAGEGEQYF.

V is TRBV27 and J is TRBJ2-7, with 9 nucleotides matching TRBD2. The CDR3 is 15 residues long. Germline CDR1 and CDR2: MNHEY and SMNVEV (reference sequence). The V and J ends lost 2 bases and 4 bases, in that order; junction bases with no gene match: 6. CDR3 coding DNA: TGTGCCAGCAGTTTAGGGCGGGGGGGAGCATACGAGCAGTACTTC. Its protein is CASSLGRGGAYEQYF.

This chain joins TRBV7-9 and TRBJ2-7; 7 bases match TRBD1. CDR1 and CDR2 (germline): SEHNR, FQNEAQ (reference sequence). Trimming cost V 3 bases and J 4 bases; bases outside gene matches: 12. The CDR3 extends over 16 amino acids. The CDR3 loop is CASSLSIQGVQYEQYF. CDR3 coding DNA: TGTGCCAGCAGCTTGTCGATTCAGGGGGTTCAGTACGAGCAGTACTTC.

The chain links TRBV25-1 to TRBJ2-1, with 11 bases lining up with TRBD2. V lost 1 base to trimming and J lost 6 bases; unmatched junction nucleotides: 8. Germline CDR1 is MGHDK and CDR2 is SYGVNS. The CDR3 is 17 residues long. The CDR3 sequence: CASSEFPGTSGLNEQFF. CDR3 DNA: TGTGCCAGCAGTGAATTCCCCGGGACTAGCGGCCTCAATGAGCAGTTCTTC.

The chain couples TRBV5-1 to TRBJ1-1; TRBD1 aligns across 7 bases. This CDR3 region has 13 residues. J gave up 0 bases and V 4 bases, and 0 bases lay outside the gene matches. Germline V lookup: CDR1 SGHRS, CDR2 YFSETQ. The CDR3 region is CASSQGVNTEAFF. As DNA, the CDR3 is TGCGCCAGCAGCCAGGGGGTGAACACTGAAGCTTTCTTT.

V usage is TRBV7-9 and J usage is TRBJ1-4; the D is unclear. The V and J ends lost 2 bases and 8 bases respectively, with 12 bases between them. This CDR3 has 14 amino acids. Germline V gene lookup returns CDR1 SEHNR and CDR2 FQNEAQ (reference sequence). CDR3 loop: CASSLPREGEKLFF. The CDR3 DNA is TGTGCCAGCAGCTTACCGCGGGAGGGCGAAAAACTGTTTTTT.

This rearrangement joins TRBV5-1 to TRBJ2-3, with D perhaps matching TRBD2 (5 bases). The CDR3 runs 12 residues. Trimming stripped 3 bases from V and 6 bases from J, with 8 bases between. In germline, CDR1 is SGHRS, CDR2 YFSETQ. The CDR3 DNA follows: TGCGCCAGCAGCTCGCCGGGGGATACGCAGTATTTT. This translates into CASSSPGDTQYF.

This chain joins TRBV5-6 and TRBJ2-6, with 7 bases matching TRBD2. V gave up 0 bases and J gave up 2 bases; unmatched junction bases: 5. The CDR3 spans 17 residues. Germline V CDR1 and CDR2: SGHDT, YYEEEE. CDR3: CASSLDVGRTGANVLTF. The CDR3 DNA is TGTGCCAGCAGCTTGGACGTCGGGAGGACTGGGGCCAACGTCCTGACTTTC.